The T cell receptor beta chain under discussion was sequenced for a study of blood T cell repertoires in COVID-19. Across the whole study: Sites across the United States, Italy and Spain contributed samples from acute and convalescent COVID-19. T cells, B-cell-depleted T cells, or PBMCs supplied cDNA or gDNA.

Germline CDR1 is SGDLS and CDR2 is YYNGEE. The CDR3 contains 18 residues. Trimming left V 4 bases short and J 4 bases short, with 27 bases between. Those enrolled in Seattle joined during active infection and were followed longitudinally afterward. Only in-frame clones appear in the TCRdb table, and some are missing; sequencing was by immunoSEQ multiplex PCR. In the table there are around 300,000 clones, approximately 86% of which are singletons. The V call is TRBV9, the J call TRBJ2-7; the D gene is possibly TRBD2 (6 bases). What was sequenced was peripheral blood. This sequence was found in an older woman with COVID-19, enrolled during active disease. CDR3 amino acids: CASSPLGGSSGLPYEQYF. The CDR3 coding sequence is TGTGCCAGCAGCCCATTGGGCGGGTCGAGCGGGCTACCATACGAGCAGTACTTC.